Presented here are 16 T cell receptor beta chains from one specimen sequenced in a study of cytomegalovirus exposure and HLA in healthy donors. The PCR used 60 Vbeta and 13 Jbeta primers. Here immunoSEQ multiplex PCR was the method, and the copy in TCRdb shows in-frame clones only, minus some. Of over 85,000 clones listed, more than 60% were seen once; the top ten hold roughly 5.6%. Sequenced: PBMCs. These receptors all come from a man aged 25-45 years in good health and CMV-seropositive.

This chain connects TRBV5-1 to TRBJ2-2, with 8 bases matching TRBD1. The CDR3 has 15 residues. Per germline, CDR1 SGHRS and CDR2 YFSETQ. V gave up 4 bases and J gave up 1 base; unmatched junction bases: 3. The CDR3 bases are TGCGCCAGCAGCCTGGACAGGGTGAACACCGGGGAGCTGTTTTTT. Translating it yields CASSLDRVNTGELFF.

This clone appeared many times. The J gene is TRBJ2-5, the V gene TRBV29-1, with a weak D call TRBD1 (7 bases). Trimming cost V 5 bases and J 3 bases, with 19 bases left between them. The CDR3 is made up of 15 amino acids. Germline CDR1 and CDR2: SQVTM and ANQGSEA. This CDR3 reads CSVWGGTDIEETQYF. CDR3 coding DNA: TGCAGCGTTTGGGGCGGGACAGATATCGAAGAGACCCAGTACTTC.

V and J are TRBV27 and TRBJ1-5, with a tentative D call TRBD1 (6 bases). The ends were cut back, 4 bases at V and 3 bases at J, with 7 bases in the middle. Germline-derived CDR1 and CDR2 are MNHEY and SMNVEV (reference sequence). The CDR3 runs to 13 residues. In DNA form, the CDR3 reads TGTGCCAGCAGTTGGACAGCCAATCAGCCCCAGCATTTT. Translated, it gives CASSWTANQPQHF.

This clone was counted a single time. The gene calls are TRBV27 and TRBJ2-7, with a weak D call TRBD1 (6 bases). Germline assignment: CDR1 MNHEY and CDR2 SMNVEV (reference sequence). This CDR3 region has 18 residues. V lost 4 bases and J 0 bases, leaving 22 bases between the germline ends. The chain's CDR3 is CASSYGIKDSFHSYEQYF. CDR3 DNA: TGTGCCAGCAGTTATGGGATTAAGGACAGCTTCCACTCCTACGAGCAGTACTTC.

The chain joins TRBV5-5 to TRBJ1-2; perhaps TRBD1 as D (6 bases). The CDR3 spans 14 residues. V dropped 0 bases and J dropped 4 bases, with 10 bases sitting between them. The germline CDR1 and CDR2 sequences are SGHKS and YYEKEE (reference sequence). Written as DNA, the CDR3 is TGTGCCAGCAGCTTGGATACAGGGCGCTATGGCTACACCTTC. Its protein is CASSLDTGRYGYTF.

About this clone itself: Germline and junction disagree at one end, which may indicate a read error. The chain combines TRBV7-9 with TRBJ1-2; tentative D call: TRBD1 (6 bases). The CDR3 extends over 15 amino acids. Germline loops: CDR1 SEHNR, CDR2 FQNEAQ (reference sequence). This CDR3 is CSSSVGQGTNYGYTF. In nucleotides, the CDR3 is TGTTCCAGCAGCGTAGGCCAGGGGACCAACTATGGCTACACCTTC.

The chain has TRBV30 and TRBJ1-2; TRBD1 aligns across 8 bases. Germline V gene data show CDR1 as GTSNPN and CDR2 as SVGIG (reference sequence). The junction had 6 bases not matched to a gene; V was cut back by 2 bases and J by 4 bases. The CDR3 totals 14 residues. The CDR3, as DNA: TGTGCCTGGAGTTCCCCGCAGGGGGCCTATGGCTACACCTTC. It codes for CAWSSPQGAYGYTF.

The chain recombines TRBV7-8 with TRBJ1-3, with D perhaps TRBD1 (5 bases). CDR1 and CDR2 (germline): SGHVS, FQNEAQ. V was clipped by 5 bases and J by 4 bases, with 21 bases between them. CDR3 length equals 17 residues. CDR3 DNA: TGTGCCAGCAGCGTTCGAGTGACAGCTTCGGCCGGAAACACCATATATTTT. It encodes CASSVRVTASAGNTIYF. Full variable domain (remainder filled in from reference TRBV7-8 and TRBJ1-3): GAGVSQSPRYKVAKRGQDVALRCDPISGHVSLFWYQQALGQGPEFLTYFQNEAQLDKSGLPSDRFFAERPEGSVSTLKIQRTQQEDSAVYLCASSVRVTASAGNTIYFGEGSWLTVV.

The chain recombines TRBV5-1 with TRBJ2-3; the D is unclear. Germline-derived CDR1 and CDR2 are SGHRS and YFSETQ. CDR3 length: 14 residues. The V and J ends lost 5 bases and 2 bases respectively, with 12 bases between them. The CDR3 region has the DNA TGCGCCAGCAGATCCTCTTACAACACAGATACGCAGTATTTT. Translating gives CASRSSYNTDTQYF.

The chain uses TRBV11-2 and TRBJ1-4, with D possibly being TRBD1 (6 bases). Germline V gene lookup returns CDR1 SGHAT and CDR2 FQNNGV. This CDR3 comprises 14 residues. The V end lost 7 bases, the J end lost 4 bases, and 13 bases lay between the germline ends. The CDR3 sequence: CASTGGAVNEKLFF. CDR3 coding DNA: TGTGCCAGCACCGGGGGGGCGGTTAATGAAAAACTGTTTTTT.

The chain has TRBV5-1 and TRBJ2-5, with TRBD1 identical over 8 bases. V lost 0 bases and J lost 5; bases outside the gene matches: 12. The CDR3 totals 17 residues. Per germline, CDR1 SGHRS and CDR2 YFSETQ. The chain's CDR3 is CASSLDPAGGDGETQYF. The DNA of the CDR3 is TGCGCCAGCAGCTTGGATCCGGCAGGGGGCGACGGGGAGACCCAGTACTTC.

The chain employs TRBV2 and TRBJ2-7; tentatively, D is TRBD2 (5 bases). V was clipped by 7 bases and J by 3 bases, with 10 bases between them. CDR3 length: 12 amino acids. CDR1 and CDR2 (germline): SNHLY, FYNNEI. DNA for the CDR3: TGTGCCAGCACATTAGCGCTCTACGAGCAGTACTTC. Translated, it gives CASTLALYEQYF.

This sequence joins TRBV19 and TRBJ2-3, with D maybe TRBD1 (5 bases). The CDR3 runs to 14 residues. Trimming left V 1 base short and J 5 bases short, with 10 bases between. Germline V gene sequence: CDR1 LNHDA, CDR2 SQIVND (reference sequence). The CDR3 nucleotides read TGTGCCAGTAGTATAGGGCAGGGTCAAGATACGCAGTATTTT. This encodes CASSIGQGQDTQYF.

The genes are TRBV5-1 and TRBJ2-1; 7 bases are shared with TRBD2. The CDR3 runs 15 residues. Germline V lookup: CDR1 SGHRS, CDR2 YFSETQ. V shed 1 base, J shed 9 bases, and the junction held 10 bases outside the gene matches. This CDR3 is CASSLMAGDGVEQFF. CDR3 DNA sequence: TGCGCCAGCAGCTTGATGGCGGGGGACGGCGTTGAGCAGTTCTTC. Complete variable domain (other parts from reference TRBV5-1 and TRBJ2-1): KAGVTQTPRYLIKTRGQQVTLSCSPISGHRSVSWYQQTPGQGLQFLFEYFSETQRNKGNFPGRFSGRQFSNSRSEMNVSTLELGDSALYLCASSLMAGDGVEQFFGPGTRLTVL.

This chain links TRBV4-1 with TRBJ2-7, with 11 bases aligning to TRBD2. CDR1 is MGHRA and CDR2 is YSYEKL in the germline V gene. V lost 0 bases and J lost 0; bases outside the gene matches: 7. The CDR3 has 18 residues. The CDR3 nucleotides read TGCGCCAGCAGCCAAGATCTTAGCGGGGGGGGAATCTCCTACGAGCAGTACTTC. Translated, it gives CASSQDLSGGGISYEQYF.

The gene calls are TRBV27 and TRBJ1-4, with 9 bases identical to TRBD1. V lost 6 bases to trimming and J lost 0 bases; unmatched junction nucleotides: 17. The germline CDR1 and CDR2 sequences are MNHEY and SMNVEV (reference sequence). The CDR3 has 20 amino acids. The CDR3 coding sequence is TGTGCCAGCAGCCTATTTTATCATGGGGGACAGGGCGCAACTAATGAAAAACTGTTTTTT. Residues: CASSLFYHGGQGATNEKLFF.